A single T cell receptor beta chain is shown here with its context. Its antigen is unknown. No clone much larger than this one lies a single base away; base qualities are absent. The sample originates from a study of blood T cell repertoires in COVID-19 (dated by TCRdb to the early 2020s). Study-level background: Samples covering the acute and convalescent phases of COVID-19 were provided by collaborators in the United States, Italy and Spain. The dataset comprised deeply sampled blood TCRbeta repertoires from subjects exposed to, actively infected with, or recovered from COVID-19. A freely available public database, intended as a resource for researchers studying the immune response to SARS-CoV-2, is where the repertoires were released. Where available, HLA class I and class II types were obtained from metadata supplied by the sample provider rather than from assay-based typing. The prospective study material was composed of cDNA or gDNA derived from T cells, B-cell-depleted T cells, or PBMCs. Nearly every sample came with metadata listing a de-identified subject ID, COVID-19 status, age in years and sex. The samples were drawn from the first 160 participants of the ongoing ImmuneRACE study and from 1,200 or so subjects provided by 6 global collaborators. Study-wide conclusions, independent of this receptor: Clinical and demographic metadata were provided uncurated, with the amount varying by source and participant.

The immunoSEQ Assay, a bias-controlled multiplex PCR, was used to amplify TCRbeta CDR3 regions from genomic DNA. The authors processed their data as follows. The number of nucleated cells in each sample was estimated by amplification of reference gene primers within the assay. To quantify the absolute abundance of each unique TCRbeta CDR3 rearrangement, sequence reads were collapsed and filtered. For each sample, productive Simpson clonality was calculated as the square root of Simpson's diversity index over productive rearrangements. TCRdb provides this immuneACCESS table in a form limited to in-frame rearrangements. Some clones are lacking; in checked studies, under half of them reflect an unresolved V gene, and why the rest are absent is not known. For V, J and clone size, that table is used; D and trimming come from the DNA. The sample has about 330,000 clones on record, approximately 88% of them singletons. Under 5% of the sample goes to the ten largest clones.

Collaborating institutions collected whole blood in K2EDTA tubes following their own protocols. For TCRbeta analysis, collaborators shipped samples in one of three forms: frozen whole blood, isolated PBMCs, or DNA extracted from either of those sample types. This sequence originates from a woman aged 50 to 60 with active or convalescent COVID-19. The specimen sequenced was peripheral blood.

Here the CDR3 is given as CASRQGNYNSPLHF. The sequenced DNA: TGTGCCAGCAGGCAGGGGAACTATAATTCACCCCTCCACTTT. The V and J genes are TRBV6-5 and TRBJ1-6; the D gene is perhaps TRBD1, on 6 matching bases. The CDR3 sequence holds 14 residues, the cysteine and phenylalanine included. Only the CDR3 DNA stays, 42 bases, in frame from base 1. The V and J ends are trimmed by 6 bases and 3 bases, leaving 9 bases between them. As encoded in the germline V gene, CDR1 is MNHEY while CDR2 is SVGAGI.